This T cell receptor beta chain was identified in a study of T cells in Graves' hyperthyroidism and ophthalmopathy. Amplification targeted TCR beta CDR3 regions from RNA transcripts. TCR CDR3 regions were first amplified by RT-PCR with HTBI primers. TCRdb reprocessed the multiplex PCR reads with MiXCR, giving one entry per CDR3 protein. The table lists fewer than 300,000 distinct CDR3 sequences, approximately 16% of them singletons, with 30% in the top ten. This clonotype has only a few counts. Its antigen remains unknown. Patients aged 18 to 65 had newly diagnosed hyperthyroidism lasting under 2 months. Patients having uncontrolled infection, another autoimmune disease, pregnancy or lactation were not included. Clinical symptoms, serum thyroxine and TRAb, thyroid ultrasound and orbital computed tomography together formed the diagnostic basis. Study findings and constraints: The model made its ophthalmopathy prediction, and onset followed a median approximately 7 months later.

The TCR sequence derives from a woman between 50 and 59 years old with Graves' hyperthyroidism that later progressed to Graves' ophthalmopathy. Material for sequencing was blood.

In DNA form, the CDR3 reads TGTGCCAGTTACGACACAGGGGGCCGTAATGAAAAACTGTTTTTT. The encoded protein is CASYDTGGRNEKLFF. The chain links TRBV28 to TRBJ1-4, with 9 bases lining up with TRBD1. V dropped 9 bases and J dropped 4; count of bases not matched to a gene: 9. This CDR3 has 15 amino acids. Germline CDR1 MDHEN, CDR2 SYDVKM. Full variable domain (remainder filled in from reference TRBV28 and TRBJ1-4): DVKVTQSSRYLVKRTGEKVFLECVQDMDHENMFWYRQDPGLGLRLIYFSYDVKMKEKGDIPEGYSVSREKKERFSLILESASTNQTSMYLCASYDTGGRNEKLFFGSGTQLSVL.